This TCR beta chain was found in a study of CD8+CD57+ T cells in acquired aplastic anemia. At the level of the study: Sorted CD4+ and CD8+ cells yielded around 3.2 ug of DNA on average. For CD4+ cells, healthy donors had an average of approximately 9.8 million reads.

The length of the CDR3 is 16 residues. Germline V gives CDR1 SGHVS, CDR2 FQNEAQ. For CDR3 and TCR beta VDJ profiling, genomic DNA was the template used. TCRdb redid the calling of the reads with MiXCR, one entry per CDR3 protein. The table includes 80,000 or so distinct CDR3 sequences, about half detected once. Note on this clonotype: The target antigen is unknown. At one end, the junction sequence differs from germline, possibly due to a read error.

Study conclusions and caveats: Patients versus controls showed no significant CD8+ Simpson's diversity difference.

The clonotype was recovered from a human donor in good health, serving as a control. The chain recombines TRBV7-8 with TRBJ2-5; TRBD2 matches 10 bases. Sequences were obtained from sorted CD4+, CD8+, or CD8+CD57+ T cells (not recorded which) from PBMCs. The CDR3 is CAGSFSGGHPQETQYF. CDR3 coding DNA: TGTGCCGGCAGCTTTAGCGGGGGGCACCCACAAGAGACCCAGTACTTC.